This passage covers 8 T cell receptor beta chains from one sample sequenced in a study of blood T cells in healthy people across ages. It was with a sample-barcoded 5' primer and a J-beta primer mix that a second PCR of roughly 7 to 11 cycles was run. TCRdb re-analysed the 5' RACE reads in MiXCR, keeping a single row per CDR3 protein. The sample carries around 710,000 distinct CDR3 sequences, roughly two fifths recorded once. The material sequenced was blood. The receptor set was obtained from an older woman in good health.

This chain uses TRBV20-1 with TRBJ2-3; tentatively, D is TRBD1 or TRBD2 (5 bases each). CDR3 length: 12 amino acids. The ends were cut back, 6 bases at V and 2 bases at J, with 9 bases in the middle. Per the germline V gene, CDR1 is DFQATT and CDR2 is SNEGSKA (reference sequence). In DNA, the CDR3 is TGCAGTGCGGGACCAACCACAGATACGCAGTATTTT. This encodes CSAGPTTDTQYF.

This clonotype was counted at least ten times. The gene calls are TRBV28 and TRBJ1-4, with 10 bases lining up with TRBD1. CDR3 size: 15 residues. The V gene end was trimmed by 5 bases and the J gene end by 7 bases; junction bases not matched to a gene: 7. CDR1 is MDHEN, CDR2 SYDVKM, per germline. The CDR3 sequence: CASSPPGTGVEKLFF. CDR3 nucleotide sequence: TGTGCCAGCAGTCCCCCCGGGACAGGGGTTGAAAAACTGTTTTTT. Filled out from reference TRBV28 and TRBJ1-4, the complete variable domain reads DVKVTQSSRYLVKRTGEKVFLECVQDMDHENMFWYRQDPGLGLRLIYFSYDVKMKEKGDIPEGYSVSREKKERFSLILESASTNQTSMYLCASSPPGTGVEKLFFGSGTQLSVL.

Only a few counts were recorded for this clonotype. The CDR3 nucleotides read TGTGCCAGCAGTGATCCGGGACAGGGAACTTCACCCCTCCACTTT. Its translation is CASSDPGQGTSPLHF. The chain is built from TRBV6-1 and TRBJ1-6; 9 positions agree with TRBD1. Germline values: CDR1 MNHNS, CDR2 SASEGT. The CDR3 runs to 15 residues. After removal of 3 bases from V and 9 bases from J, the junction contained 6 bases not matched to a gene.

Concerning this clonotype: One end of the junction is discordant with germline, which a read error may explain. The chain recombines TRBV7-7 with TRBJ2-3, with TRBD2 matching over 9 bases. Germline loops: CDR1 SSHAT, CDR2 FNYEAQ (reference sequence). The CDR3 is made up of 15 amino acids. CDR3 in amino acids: CASSWGSGRTDTQYF. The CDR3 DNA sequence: TGTGCTAGCAGCTGGGGTAGCGGGAGAACAGATACGCAGTATTTT.

The CDR3 DNA reads as TGCAGTGCTCACCCGGTGGCTAGCGGGAGTTCAGATACGCAGTATTTT. Its translation: CSAHPVASGSSDTQYF. The chain couples TRBV20-1 to TRBJ2-3, with 10 positions matching TRBD2. V lost 5 bases to trimming and J lost 4 bases; unmatched junction nucleotides: 12. The CDR3 has 16 residues. Germline V CDR1 and CDR2: DFQATT, SNEGSKA (reference sequence).

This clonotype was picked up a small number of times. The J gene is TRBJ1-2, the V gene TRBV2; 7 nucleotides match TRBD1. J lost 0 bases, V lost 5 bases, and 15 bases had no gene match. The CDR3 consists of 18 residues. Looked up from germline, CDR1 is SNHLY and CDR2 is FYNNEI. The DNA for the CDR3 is TGTGCCAGCAGTCCGCTCCGCACGGCAGGGGGAGCTAACTATGGCTACACCTTC. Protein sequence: CASSPLRTAGGANYGYTF.

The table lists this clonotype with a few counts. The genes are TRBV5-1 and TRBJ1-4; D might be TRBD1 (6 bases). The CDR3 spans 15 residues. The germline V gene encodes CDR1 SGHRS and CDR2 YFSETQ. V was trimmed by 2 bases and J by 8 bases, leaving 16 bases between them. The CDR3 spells CASSLTQGNGEKLFF. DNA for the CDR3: TGCGCCAGCAGCTTAACACAGGGAAATGGCGAAAAACTGTTTTTT.

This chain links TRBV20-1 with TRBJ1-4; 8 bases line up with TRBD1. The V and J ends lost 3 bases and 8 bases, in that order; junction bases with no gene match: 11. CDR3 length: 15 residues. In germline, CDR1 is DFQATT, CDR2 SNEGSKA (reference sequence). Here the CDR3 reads CSARRTGLKWEKLFF. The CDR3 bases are TGCAGTGCTAGGAGGACAGGGTTAAAGTGGGAAAAACTGTTTTTT.